Sequencing of this T cell receptor (beta chain) was carried out in a study of cytomegalovirus exposure and HLA in healthy donors. This clone was counted between two and nine times. Germline is not matched at one junction end, which may reflect a read error. The PCR used 60 Vbeta and 13 Jbeta primers. Sequencing was performed with immunoSEQ multiplex PCR; in TCRdb, only in-frame clones are kept and a portion is missing. The table shows under 200,000 clones, with 79% occurring only once. The germline V gene has CDR1 SNHLY and CDR2 FYNNEI. CDR3 size: 14 residues. The origin of this receptor is a woman between 40 and 55 years old in good health and CMV-seronegative. The sample consisted of PBMCs. The V call is TRBV2, the J call TRBJ2-3; D is possibly TRBD1 (6 bases). The CDR3 DNA follows: TGTGCCAGCGGTGAGGGGACATTACCAGATACGCAGTATTTT. It encodes CASGEGTLPDTQYF.